A selection of T cell receptor beta chains follows, all from one sample in a study of blood T cell repertoires in COVID-19. Some clones are missing from TCRdb's copy, which holds only in-frame ones; the method was immunoSEQ multiplex PCR. The data contain 15,000 to 20,000 clones, approximately 84% of them singletons. Sequenced input: peripheral blood. These receptors came from a human donor with active COVID-19. The donor label of this sample is uncertain. Both conserved end residues are part of each CDR3. D genes are given only for firm matches. Rows give clone size only sometimes, using once, few, many, or a class for an expanded clone.

abundance	d_gene	v_gene	j_gene	CDR3nt	CDR3aa
-	-	TRBV19	TRBJ1-2	TGTGCCAGTAGTATCGTCGGTCGACGGAGTTATGGCTACACCTTC	CASSIVGRRSYGYTF
once	TRBD1	TRBV18	TRBJ1-6	TGTGCCAGCTCACCTACGGACAGGGGAGGATCACCCCTCCACTTT	CASSPTDRGGSPLHF
-	-	TRBV3-1/TRBV3-2	TRBJ2-5	TGTGCCAGCAGCTATACGGGGAGTGGGGAGACCCAGTACTTC	CASSYTGSGETQYF
-	-	TRBV10-3	TRBJ1-3	TGTGCCATCAGGGACAGTTCTGGAAACACCATATATTTT	CAIRDSSGNTIYF
-	-	TRBV5-5	TRBJ1-5	TGTGCCAGCAGCTTGGTTGGGGAGATAACGCCCCAGCATTTT	CASSLVGEITPQHF
-	TRBD2	TRBV9	TRBJ2-4	TGTGCCAGCAGCGTAGGTTCTAGCGGGGGGGGTTTAGCCAAAAACATTCAGTACTTC	CASSVGSSGGGLAKNIQYF
-	-	TRBV7-9	TRBJ1-3	TGTGCCAGCAGCTTAGTAGGGAGCTCTGGAAACACCATATATTTT	CASSLVGSSGNTIYF
-	TRBD1	TRBV18	TRBJ1-1	TGTGCCAGCTCACCACCCGGGACAGGACTTTACACTGAAGCTTTCTTT	CASSPPGTGLYTEAFF
-	TRBD1	TRBV7-2	TRBJ1-4	TGTGCCAGCAGCTTAGTCGGGACAGGGGCGATACAACTGTTTTTT	CASSLVGTGAIQLFF
-	-	TRBV21-1	TRBJ2-5	TGTGCCAGCAGGGAGAAGGGGGTTCCGTACTTC	CASREKGVPYF
-	-	TRBV7-2	TRBJ2-4	TGTGCCAGCAGCCCAGGGGGGATGGCCAAAAACATTCAGTACTTC	CASSPGGMAKNIQYF
-	-	TRBV2	TRBJ2-2	TGTGCCAGCAAGGGGCCCATATTAAACACCGGGGAGCTGTTTTTT	CASKGPILNTGELFF
-	-	TRBV5-5	TRBJ2-3	TGTGCCAGCAGCTCAGGAGGGGATACGCAGTATTTT	CASSSGGDTQYF
-	-	TRBV6-6	TRBJ2-7	TGTGCCAGCAGTTACGGGGGGACAGTATACAACGAGCAGTACTTC	CASSYGGTVYNEQYF
-	-	TRBV20-1	TRBJ2-1	TGCAGTGCCAACAGGGCCGATGAGCAGTTCTTC	CSANRADEQFF
-	-	TRBV19	TRBJ1-1	TGTGCCAGTAGTATCGGACAGATTGAAGCTTTCTTT	CASSIGQIEAFF
-	-	TRBV7-9	TRBJ2-7	TGTGCCAGCAGCTTAGCTGGCGGTAGATCGAGCGAGCAGTACTTC	CASSLAGGRSSEQYF
once	-	TRBV7-9	TRBJ1-2	TGTGCCAGCAGCTTCGGGGGTTTTAACTATGGCTACACCTTC	CASSFGGFNYGYTF
-	TRBD1	TRBV7-3	TRBJ2-2	TGTGCCAGCAGCCCAGGGGGCTGGTATGCCGGGGAGCTGTTTTTT	CASSPGGWYAGELFF
-	TRBD2	TRBV7-2	TRBJ2-1	TGTGCCAGCAGGGGGACTAGCGGGGGTAGGAATGAGCAGTTCTTC	CASRGTSGGRNEQFF
-	TRBD1	TRBV9	TRBJ1-2	TGTGCCAGCAGTGACAGGGGGAACTATGGCTACACCTTC	CASSDRGNYGYTF
-	TRBD2	TRBV3-1/TRBV3-2	TRBJ2-3	TGTGCCAGCAGCCAAGAGCCCGGAGGGGCGGGGGGGCAGTATTTT	CASSQEPGGAGGQYF
once	-	TRBV27	TRBJ1-1	TGTGCCAGCAGTTTATATGCAGGAATGAACACTGAAGCTTTCTTT	CASSLYAGMNTEAFF
-	-	TRBV7-2	TRBJ1-3	TGTGCCAGCAGCTTACAAGGCGGGCCTGGAAACACCATATATTTT	CASSLQGGPGNTIYF
-	TRBD1	TRBV5-4	TRBJ1-2	TGTGCCAGCAGTCCACCGGGACAGTTCTATGGCTACACCTTC	CASSPPGQFYGYTF
-	-	TRBV12-3/TRBV12-4	TRBJ2-1	TGTGCCAGTACAGGGTTCGATGAGCAGTTCTTC	CASTGFDEQFF
-	-	TRBV6-1	TRBJ1-1	TGTGCCAGCAGTGAGTCCGGGGGTGGGACTGAAGCTTTCTTT	CASSESGGGTEAFF
few	-	TRBV6-5	TRBJ1-3	TGTGCCAGCAGTATTGGGGACTTCTCTGGAAACACCATATATTTT	CASSIGDFSGNTIYF
-	TRBD1	TRBV15	TRBJ2-7	TGTGCCACCAGCAGGGGGAGACAGGGTCCGTACGAGCAGTACTTC	CATSRGRQGPYEQYF
-	TRBD1	TRBV4-3	TRBJ2-5	TGCGCCAGCAGCCAAGAGTCGGGACAGCAAGAGACCCAGTACTTC	CASSQESGQQETQYF
-	-	TRBV21-1	TRBJ1-2	TGTGCCAGCAGCAATATTTCCGGGACAAGGAGAATAATCTATGGCTACACCTTC	CASSNISGTRRIIYGYTF
few	-	TRBV19	TRBJ1-2	TGTGCCAGTGGGACACAGGGTCCCGGTTATGGCTACACCTTC	CASGTQGPGYGYTF
few	-	TRBV4-1	TRBJ1-1	TGCGCCAGCAGCCAAAACGAATTGAGGGCCACCCGGAACACTGAAGCTTTCTTT	CASSQNELRATRNTEAFF
once	TRBD1	TRBV18	TRBJ1-1	TGTGCCAGCTCGGGACAGGGGGCGAGGACTGAAGCTTTCTTT	CASSGQGARTEAFF
few	-	TRBV6-2/TRBV6-3	TRBJ2-1	TGTGCCAGCAGTTATGACATAACGACCAACAATGAGCAGTTCTTC	CASSYDITTNNEQFF
-	TRBD2	TRBV4-2	TRBJ2-3	TGTGCCAGCAGCCAAGGGGTTCTAGCGGGGGGCACAGATACGCAGTATTTT	CASSQGVLAGGTDTQYF
-	-	TRBV6-5	TRBJ1-2	TGTGCCAGCAGTTACTCGGACAGTAACTATGGCTACACCTTC	CASSYSDSNYGYTF
-	TRBD1	TRBV6-5	TRBJ1-3	TGTGCCAGCAGACGACAGGGTTTACCTGGAAACACCATATATTTT	CASRRQGLPGNTIYF
-	-	TRBV4-3	TRBJ2-1	TGCGCCAGCAGCCAACTAACAGGCTCGGGCATCAATGAGCAGTTCTTC	CASSQLTGSGINEQFF
-	TRBD1	TRBV7-2	TRBJ1-2	TGTGCCAGCAGCTCCCGCCCGGGACAGGGGGGTATCTATGGCTACACCTTC	CASSSRPGQGGIYGYTF
-	-	TRBV5-1	TRBJ2-3	TGCGCCAGCAGCGGGGGGACGGTGGGCTACACAGATACGCAGTATTTT	CASSGGTVGYTDTQYF
few	TRBD2	TRBV24-1	TRBJ2-1	TGTGCCACCAGTGAGTCCGGACTAGGTCTGAATGAGCAGTTCTTC	CATSESGLGLNEQFF
-	TRBD2	TRBV7-2	TRBJ2-2	TGTGCCAGCAGCACAGGGACTAGCGGAAACACCGGGGAGCTGTTTTTT	CASSTGTSGNTGELFF
-	TRBD2	TRBV19	TRBJ2-1	TGTGCCAGTACTCTAGCGGGGGATCCCTACAATGAGCAGTTCTTC	CASTLAGDPYNEQFF
-	-	TRBV24-1	TRBJ2-4	TGTGCCACCAGTGATTTTGAGAGCGACTTAGCCAAAAACATTCAGTACTTC	CATSDFESDLAKNIQYF
-	TRBD1	TRBV4-3	TRBJ2-5	TGCGCCAGCAGCCAAGAGCTATCGAAGGGACAGGGGATCGGGACCCAGTACTTC	CASSQELSKGQGIGTQYF
-	-	TRBV13	TRBJ1-2	TGTGCCAGCAGCGAGAAAAACTATGGCTACACCTTC	CASSEKNYGYTF
-	-	TRBV9	TRBJ1-5	TGTGCCAGCAGCGTAGAGTCTTGGGGCCAGCCCCAGCATTTT	CASSVESWGQPQHF
-	-	TRBV3-1/TRBV3-2	TRBJ2-7	TGTGCCAGCAGCCAAGGCGGGACGCAGCAGTACTTC	CASSQGGTQQYF
-	-	TRBV5-1	TRBJ2-2	TGCGCCAGCAGCCCCGACAGCACCGGGGAGCTGTTTTTT	CASSPDSTGELFF
-	TRBD1	TRBV29-1	TRBJ2-5	TGCAGCGTTGTTTTGTTGGGACAGGGTGCAGAGACCCAGTACTTC	CSVVLLGQGAETQYF